Listed here are 9 T cell receptor beta chains from one sample, sequenced in a study of STAT3 mutations in large granular lymphocyte leukemia. General study findings and limits: In T-cell large granular lymphocyte leukemia, about half of patients showed multiple immunodominant subclonotypes.

The antigens for these receptors are not known. Generated by immunoSEQ multiplex PCR, the TCRdb table keeps only in-frame clones and is missing some. The table records about 42,000 clones, about 81% of them present only once. The sequenced sample consisted of PBMCs. Source of these receptors: a human donor with T large granular lymphocyte leukemia. Some clones in this sample may be carry-over from other donors' samples.

This chain joins TRBV4-2 and TRBJ2-5; a possible D gene is TRBD1 (5 bases). This CDR3 is built from 14 residues. The ends were cut back, 1 base at V and 1 base at J, with 7 bases in the middle. Germline V lookup: CDR1 LGHNA, CDR2 YNFKEQ. The CDR3 bases are TGTGCCAGCAGCCAAGGGACAACCCAAGAGACCCAGTACTTC. Translating gives CASSQGTTQETQYF.

The sample holds a few counts of this clone. The chain carries TRBV5-5 and TRBJ2-2; D possibly corresponds to TRBD2 (5 bases). The V end was cut by 4 bases, the J end by 4 bases, with 11 bases between. Germline values: CDR1 SGHKS, CDR2 YYEKEE (reference sequence). The CDR3 has 14 amino acids. Here the CDR3 reads CASSPLRATGELFF. CDR3 DNA: TGTGCCAGCAGCCCACTGCGGGCCACCGGGGAGCTGTTTTTT.

This chain connects TRBV18 to TRBJ2-3, with 8 bases lining up with TRBD1. The CDR3 has 14 amino acids. The trim removed 5 bases at V and 1 base at J, leaving 2 bases unmatched. Germline loops: CDR1 KGHSH, CDR2 LQKENI. The CDR3 protein is CASSTTGGTDTQYF. The CDR3 DNA reads as TGTGCCAGCTCAACGACAGGGGGCACAGATACGCAGTATTTT.

This chain connects TRBV15 to TRBJ2-1; D is possibly TRBD1 (5 bases). CDR1 LNHNV and CDR2 YYDKDF come from the germline V gene (reference sequence). The ends were cut back, 2 bases at V and 7 bases at J, with 15 bases in the middle. The CDR3 runs 15 residues. Here the CDR3 reads CATSRQGSTLNEQFF. DNA of the CDR3: TGTGCCACCAGCAGACAGGGCTCGACACTGAATGAGCAGTTCTTC. The full variable domain, its missing parts supplied by reference TRBV15 and TRBJ2-1, is DAMVIQNPRYQVTQFGKPVTLSCSQTLNHNVMYWYQQKSSQAPKLLFHYYDKDFNNEADTPDNFQSRRPNTSFCFLDIRSPGLGDTAMYLCATSRQGSTLNEQFFGPGTRLTVL.

This clone was picked up one time. This chain joins TRBV28 and TRBJ1-2; D possibly corresponds to TRBD1 (6 bases). The CDR3 runs to 15 residues. Trimming took 5 bases from V and 0 from J, leaving 13 bases between them. The germline V gene encodes CDR1 MDHEN and CDR2 SYDVKM. The CDR3 loop is CASSAGGRTNYGYTF. CDR3 coding DNA: TGTGCCAGCAGTGCCGGGGGCAGAACTAACTATGGCTACACCTTC.

This CDR3 is CASRGGQGGTEAFF. The CDR3 coding sequence is TGTGCCAGTAGAGGAGGACAGGGGGGCACTGAAGCTTTCTTT. The chain combines TRBV19 with TRBJ1-1; the match to TRBD1 covers 10 bases. The CDR3 contains 14 residues. Germline assignment: CDR1 LNHDA and CDR2 SQIVND (reference sequence). V shed 6 bases and J 4 bases; nucleotides not matched to a gene: 5. The full variable domain, its missing parts supplied by reference TRBV19 and TRBJ1-1, is DGGITQSPKYLFRKEGQNVTLSCEQNLNHDAMYWYRQDPGQGLRLIYYSQIVNDFQKGDIAEGYSVSREKKESFPLTVTSAQKNPTAFYLCASRGGQGGTEAFFGQGTRLTVV.

The chain uses TRBV27 and TRBJ1-5; 7 bases are a match to TRBD1. The germline V gene has CDR1 MNHEY and CDR2 SMNVEV (reference sequence). The CDR3 has 16 amino acids. J gave up 0 bases and V 2 bases, and 4 bases lay outside the gene matches. This CDR3 is CASSLRGPGSNQPQHF. As DNA, the CDR3 is TGTGCCAGCAGTTTAAGGGGGCCGGGTAGCAATCAGCCCCAGCATTTT.

The genes are TRBV28 and TRBJ1-5; TRBD1 agrees at 8 bases. J lost 2 bases, V lost 5 bases, and 5 bases had no gene match. Germline V CDR1 and CDR2: MDHEN, SYDVKM. The CDR3 contains 15 residues. The CDR3 sequence: CASSTGQGGNQPQHF. The CDR3 region has the DNA TGTGCCAGCAGTACAGGACAGGGCGGCAATCAGCCCCAGCATTTT.

The gene calls are TRBV28 and TRBJ2-2; D might be TRBD1 (6 bases). V was pared by 2 bases and J by 7 bases, with 11 bases between. Germline V gene data show CDR1 as MDHEN and CDR2 as SYDVKM. CDR3 length: 14 residues. DNA of the CDR3: TGTGCCAGCAGTTTAGGGGGCAAGGTCGGGGAGCTGTTTTTT. Encoded protein: CASSLGGKVGELFF.